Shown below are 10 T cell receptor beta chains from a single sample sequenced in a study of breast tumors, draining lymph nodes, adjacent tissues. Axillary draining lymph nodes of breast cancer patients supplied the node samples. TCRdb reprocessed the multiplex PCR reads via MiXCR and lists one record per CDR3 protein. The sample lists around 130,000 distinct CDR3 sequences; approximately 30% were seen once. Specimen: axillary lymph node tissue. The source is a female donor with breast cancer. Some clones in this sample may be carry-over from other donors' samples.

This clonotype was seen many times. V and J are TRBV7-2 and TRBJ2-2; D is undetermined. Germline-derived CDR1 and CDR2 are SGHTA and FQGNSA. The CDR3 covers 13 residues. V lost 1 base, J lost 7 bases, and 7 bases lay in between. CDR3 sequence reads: CASSLGAVGELFF. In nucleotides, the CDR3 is TGTGCCAGCAGCTTAGGCGCTGTCGGGGAGCTGTTTTTT.

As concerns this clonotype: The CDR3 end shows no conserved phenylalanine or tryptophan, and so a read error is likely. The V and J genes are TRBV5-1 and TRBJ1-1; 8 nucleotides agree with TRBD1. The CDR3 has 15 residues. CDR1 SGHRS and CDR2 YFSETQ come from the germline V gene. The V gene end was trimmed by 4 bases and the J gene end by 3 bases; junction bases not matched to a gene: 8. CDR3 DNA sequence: TGCGCCAGCAGCAACCAGGGGGCGGGGTACACTGAAGCTTTCTTG. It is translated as CASSNQGAGYTEAFL.

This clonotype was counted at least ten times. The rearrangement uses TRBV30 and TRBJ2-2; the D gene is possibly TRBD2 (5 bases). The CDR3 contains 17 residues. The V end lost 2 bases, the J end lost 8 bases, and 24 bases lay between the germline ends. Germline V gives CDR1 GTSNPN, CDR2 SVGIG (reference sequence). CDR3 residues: CAWSLSSGLPHAGELFF. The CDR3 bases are TGTGCCTGGAGTTTGAGTAGTGGACTCCCACACGCTGGGGAGCTGTTTTTT.

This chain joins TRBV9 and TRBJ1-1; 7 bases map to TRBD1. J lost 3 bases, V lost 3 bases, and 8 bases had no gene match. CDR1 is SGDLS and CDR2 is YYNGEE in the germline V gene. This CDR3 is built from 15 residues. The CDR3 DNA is TGTGCCAGCAGCGCAGAGGGGACAGACGACACTGAAGCTTTCTTT. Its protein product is CASSAEGTDDTEAFF.

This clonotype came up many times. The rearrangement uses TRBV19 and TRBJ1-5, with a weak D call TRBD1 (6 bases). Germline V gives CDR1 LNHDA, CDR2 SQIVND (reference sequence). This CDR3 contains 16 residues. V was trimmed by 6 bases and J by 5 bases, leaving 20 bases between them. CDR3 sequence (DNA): TGTGCCAGTAGACGCCAGGAGGGGGGGTCTTATCAGCCCCAGCATTTT. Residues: CASRRQEGGSYQPQHF.

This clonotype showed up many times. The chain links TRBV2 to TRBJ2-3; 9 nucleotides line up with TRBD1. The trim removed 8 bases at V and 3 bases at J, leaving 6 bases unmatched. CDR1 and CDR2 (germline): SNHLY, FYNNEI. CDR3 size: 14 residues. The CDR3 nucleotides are TGTGCCAGCGTACAGGGGGCTTGGACAGATACGCAGTATTTT. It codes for CASVQGAWTDTQYF. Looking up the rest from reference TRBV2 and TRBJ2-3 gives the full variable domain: EPEVTQTPSHQVTQMGQEVILRCVPISNHLYFYWYRQILGQKVEFLVSFYNNEISEKSEIFDDQFSVERPDGSNFTLKIRSTKLEDSAMYFCASVQGAWTDTQYFGPGTRLTVL.

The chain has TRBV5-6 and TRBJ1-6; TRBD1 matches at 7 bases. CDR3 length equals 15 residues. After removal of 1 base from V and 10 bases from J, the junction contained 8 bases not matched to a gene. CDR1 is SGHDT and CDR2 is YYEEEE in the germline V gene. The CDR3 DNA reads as TGTGCCAGCAGCTTGTTGACAGGGAACGACTCACCCCTCCACTTT. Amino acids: CASSLLTGNDSPLHF.

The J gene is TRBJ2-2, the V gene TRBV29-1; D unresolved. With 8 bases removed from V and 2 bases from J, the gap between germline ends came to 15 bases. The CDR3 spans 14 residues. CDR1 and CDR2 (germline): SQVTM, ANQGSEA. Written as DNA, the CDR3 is TGCAGCATTGCCGCGAACCTCAACACCGGGGAGCTGTTTTTT. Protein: CSIAANLNTGELFF.

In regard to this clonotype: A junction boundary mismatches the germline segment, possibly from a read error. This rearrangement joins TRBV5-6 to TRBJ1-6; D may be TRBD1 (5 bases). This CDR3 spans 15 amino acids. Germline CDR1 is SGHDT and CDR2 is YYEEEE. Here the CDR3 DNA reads TGTGCCAGCAGCTTCCGGGGGACCGATAATTCGCCCCTCCGCTTT. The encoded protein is CASSFRGTDNSPLRF.

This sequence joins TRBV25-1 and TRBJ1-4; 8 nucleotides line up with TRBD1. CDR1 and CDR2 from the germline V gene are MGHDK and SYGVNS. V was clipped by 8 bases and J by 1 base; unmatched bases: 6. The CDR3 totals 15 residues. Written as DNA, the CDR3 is TGTGCCAGCGTTGGTGACAGGGGAACTAATGAAAAACTGTTTTTT. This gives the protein CASVGDRGTNEKLFF.